This T cell receptor (beta chain) is drawn from a study of beta chain features in type 1 diabetes. Study-wide context: Sorted cell examination encompassed about 110 million cells across all samples. Study observations and caveats: The VDJ junctions of type 1 diabetes patients carried fewer insertions and more deletions. Significant though moderate, a shortening of TCRB CDR3s appeared in all four CD4+ subsets of Type 1 diabetes patients.

Staining for CD45RO/CCR7/CD25/CD127/CD95/CD27 allowed sorting of CD4+ naive, central memory, regulatory and stem cell-like memory cells. This clone was detected a few times. The antigen remains undetermined. Trimming at V came to 5 bases and at J to 9 bases, leaving 16 bases not matched to a gene. The germline V gene has CDR1 SGHTA and CDR2 FQGNSA. The CDR3 covers 17 residues. Expressed TCRB transcripts were sequenced after all isolated RNA was converted to cDNA. Libraries were prepared by immunoSEQ multiplex PCR; TCRdb keeps only in-frame clonotypes and omits some of them. The table lists a few hundred thousand clones, approximately 13% of them singletons.

The rearrangement uses TRBV7-2 and TRBJ2-5; 12 nucleotides match TRBD2. The sequence was collected from a woman younger than 35 with type 1 diabetes. The sequenced material came from naive CD4+ T cells from blood. The CDR3 spells CASSPRRLAGALRAQYF. CDR3 nucleotides: TGTGCCAGCAGCCCCCGCCGACTAGCGGGAGCCCTGAGGGCCCAGTACTTC. Together with reference TRBV7-2 and TRBJ2-5, the CDR3 gives the full variable domain: GAGVSQSPSNKVTEKGKDVELRCDPISGHTALYWYRQSLGQGLEFLIYFQGNSAPDKSGLPSDRFSAERTGGSVSTLTIQRTQQEDSAVYLCASSPRRLAGALRAQYFGPGTRLLVL.